This T cell receptor beta chain was sequenced in a study of identifying expanded T cells in peripheral blood. The CDR3 is 12 residues long. V shed 3 bases and J shed 5 bases, with 5 bases lying between them. Germline-derived CDR1 and CDR2 are LNHDA and SQIVND (reference sequence). The method was immunoSEQ multiplex PCR; TCRdb's version includes in-frame clones alone and lacks a portion of them. The sample includes about 52,000 clones, 82% seen only once; the top ten take approximately 15%. Healthy donors had no documented immune events, such as infections, while sampled. Whole-study findings and limits: Around 1.2 clones differed between technical replicates, versus roughly 17 and 20 over time.

With regard to this clone: The antigen remains undetermined.

The rearrangement joins TRBV19 to TRBJ1-5, with a tentative D call TRBD1 (5 bases). The sample taken for sequencing was blood. This clonotype originated in a person aged 18 to 75 in good health. CDR3 bases: TGTGCCAGTAGTATGGGGGATCAGCCCCAGCATTTT. As protein: CASSMGDQPQHF.